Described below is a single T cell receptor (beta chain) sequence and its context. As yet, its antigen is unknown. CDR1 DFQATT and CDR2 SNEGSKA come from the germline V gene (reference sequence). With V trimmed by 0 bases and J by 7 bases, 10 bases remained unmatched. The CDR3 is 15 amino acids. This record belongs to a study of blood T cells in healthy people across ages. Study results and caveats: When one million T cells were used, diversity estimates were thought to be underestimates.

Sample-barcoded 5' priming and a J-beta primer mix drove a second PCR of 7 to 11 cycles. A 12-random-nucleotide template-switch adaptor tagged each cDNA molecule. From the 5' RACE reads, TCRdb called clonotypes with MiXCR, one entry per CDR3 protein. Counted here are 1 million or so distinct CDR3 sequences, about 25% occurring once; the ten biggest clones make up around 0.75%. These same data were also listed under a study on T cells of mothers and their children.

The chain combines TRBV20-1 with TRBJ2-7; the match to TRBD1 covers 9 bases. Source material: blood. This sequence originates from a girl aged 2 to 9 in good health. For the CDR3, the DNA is TGCAGTGCTAGAGAGCCGGGACAGGGTTGGTGGGAGCAGTACTTC. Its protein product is CSAREPGQGWWEQYF.